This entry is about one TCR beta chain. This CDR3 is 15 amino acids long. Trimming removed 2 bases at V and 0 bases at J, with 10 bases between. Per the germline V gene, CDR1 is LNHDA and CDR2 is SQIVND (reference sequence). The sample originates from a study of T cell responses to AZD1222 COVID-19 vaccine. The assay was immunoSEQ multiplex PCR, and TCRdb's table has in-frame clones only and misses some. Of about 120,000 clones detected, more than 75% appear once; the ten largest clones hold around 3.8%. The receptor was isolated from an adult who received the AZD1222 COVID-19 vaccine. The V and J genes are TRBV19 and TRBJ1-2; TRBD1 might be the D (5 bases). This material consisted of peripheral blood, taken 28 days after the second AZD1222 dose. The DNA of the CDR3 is TGTGCCAGTAGTATATTGGGGGGGTCTAACTATGGCTACACCTTC. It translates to CASSILGGSNYGYTF.